This T cell receptor (beta chain) was observed in a study of T cell responses to AZD1222 COVID-19 vaccine. The study, taken as a whole, reports: Within unmutated variant regions lay the reported targets of nearly half of spike-specific TCRs. The study sampled repertoires only after the peak T cell response. A rise in Spike-specific TCR breadth and depth followed two AZD1222 doses. Females made up more of the donors, who were largely white British, and clonal diversity may have come out too low.

With respect to this clone: Its antigen is unknown.

CDR3 length equals 13 residues. Trimming removed 5 bases at V and 3 bases at J, with 10 bases between. CDR1 LNHNV and CDR2 YYDKDF come from the germline V gene (reference sequence). Generated by immunoSEQ multiplex PCR, the TCRdb table keeps only in-frame clones and is missing some. The sample has over 65,000 clones, approximately 89% seen once. The TCR was taken from an adult who received the AZD1222 COVID-19 vaccine. Sequenced here: peripheral blood, sampled 28 days after the second AZD1222 dose. The genes are TRBV15 and TRBJ1-1; D is perhaps TRBD1 (6 bases). CDR3 protein: CATSGGTYTEAFF. The CDR3 DNA is TGTGCCACCAGCGGGGGCACCTACACTGAAGCTTTCTTT.